These 26 T cell receptor beta chains share one sample of origin, sequenced in a study of cytomegalovirus exposure and HLA in healthy donors. Both 60 Vbeta primers and 13 Jbeta primers went into the PCR. Repertoires were generated with immunoSEQ multiplex PCR, while TCRdb's copy carries only in-frame clones and drops some. The table records 100,000 to 150,000 clones, under 80% of them present only once. The sample taken for sequencing was PBMCs. The receptors stem from a man in his sixties in good health and CMV-seropositive.

The V gene is TRBV30, the J gene TRBJ2-7; D is unresolved. Germline V CDR1 and CDR2: GTSNPN, SVGIG (reference sequence). The CDR3 totals 13 residues. Trimming cost V 1 base and J 6 bases, with 13 bases left between them. The CDR3 loop reads CAWSDSDTAEQYF. In nucleotides, the CDR3 is TGTGCCTGGAGTGACTCCGACACGGCCGAGCAGTACTTC.

The chain couples TRBV19 to TRBJ2-2; 12 nucleotides agree with TRBD2. V was clipped by 6 bases and J by 3 bases; unmatched bases: 8. The CDR3 has 17 residues. Germline values: CDR1 LNHDA, CDR2 SQIVND (reference sequence). The CDR3 loop is CASSRLAGARYTGELFF. CDR3 nucleotide sequence: TGTGCCAGTAGCAGACTAGCGGGAGCTCGTTACACCGGGGAGCTGTTTTTT.

Written as DNA, the CDR3 is TGCGCCAGCAGCCAAGATCCCGGCGGGGGGGCCGCCGGGGAGCTGTTTTTT. Its translation: CASSQDPGGGAAGELFF. The chain recombines TRBV4-1 with TRBJ2-2; 9 bases align to TRBD2. J gave up 6 bases and V 0 bases, and 8 bases lay outside the gene matches. Germline assignment: CDR1 MGHRA and CDR2 YSYEKL. The CDR3 length is 17 residues.

V is TRBV6-4 and J is TRBJ2-3, with 8 bases aligning to TRBD1. The J segment lost 3 bases and the V segment lost 4 bases, leaving 3 bases of the junction unmatched. The CDR3 runs to 14 residues. Germline lookup yields CDR1 MRHNA and CDR2 SNTAGT. In DNA form, the CDR3 reads TGTGCCAGCAGTGCAGGGGGCACGACAGATACGCAGTATTTT. It specifies CASSAGGTTDTQYF.

The chain recombines TRBV5-1 with TRBJ2-3, with D hard to call. The CDR3 covers 14 residues. CDR1 and CDR2 (germline): SGHRS, YFSETQ. Trimming took off 5 bases at V and 4 bases at J, with 14 bases between the two ends. CDR3 nucleotides: TGCGCCAGCAGGTACGGGTTCTTGGCAGATACGCAGTATTTT. It yields the protein CASRYGFLADTQYF.

The chain is built from TRBV7-8 and TRBJ2-5; possibly TRBD2 for D (5 bases). Trimming stripped 8 bases from V and 2 bases from J, with 15 bases between. CDR3 length equals 14 residues. Germline loops: CDR1 SGHVS, CDR2 FQNEAQ. The CDR3 DNA reads TGTGCCAGCGGACGACCGGGGTTACAAGAGACCCAGTACTTC. Translating gives CASGRPGLQETQYF.

The rearrangement links TRBV5-1 to TRBJ2-5, with 8 bases aligning to TRBD2. J lost 5 bases, V lost 1 base, and 4 bases had no gene match. CDR1 and CDR2 from the germline V gene are SGHRS and YFSETQ. CDR3 length: 14 residues. This CDR3 is CASSLNSGKETQYF. The CDR3 DNA is TGCGCCAGCAGCTTGAATAGCGGGAAGGAGACCCAGTACTTC.

The genes are TRBV21-1 and TRBJ2-5; the table's D call, TRBD2, was not checked against the DNA. TRBV21-1 is listed as a pseudogene. The CDR3 is made up of 16 amino acids. CDR3 sequence: CASSNGGEGKQETQYF. DNA for the CDR3: TGTGCCAGCAGCAACGGGGGAGAAGGAAAACAAGAGACCCAGTACTTC.

The gene calls are TRBV29-1 and TRBJ2-1; the D gene is possibly TRBD2 (5 bases). Germline assignment: CDR1 SQVTM and CDR2 ANQGSEA. V lost 2 bases, J lost 0 bases, and 14 bases lay in between. The CDR3 consists of 16 residues. CDR3 sequence: CSVERRWEPSYNEQFF. The CDR3 DNA sequence: TGCAGCGTTGAAAGAAGGTGGGAGCCCTCCTACAATGAGCAGTTCTTC.

This clone was recorded once. V gene TRBV7-9 combines with J gene TRBJ1-1, with D unresolved. The V gene's germline CDR1 is SEHNR and CDR2 FQNEAQ (reference sequence). The germline V and J ends were trimmed by 5 bases and 7 bases, with 11 bases remaining between them. There are 12 residues in the CDR3. DNA for the CDR3: TGTGCCAGCAGCCCAAGGAGTGTTGAAGCTTTCTTT. It specifies CASSPRSVEAFF.

The chain is built from TRBV19 and TRBJ2-7; possible D gene TRBD1, 6 bases. Germline values: CDR1 LNHDA, CDR2 SQIVND (reference sequence). There are 15 residues in the CDR3. The V end was cut by 5 bases, the J end by 7 bases, with 21 bases between. DNA for the CDR3: TGTGCCAGTAGTTTCGGGACAATGGGGACAACGGAGCAGTACTTC. Encoded protein: CASSFGTMGTTEQYF.

The V gene is TRBV7-9, the J gene TRBJ2-1; 10 nucleotides agree with TRBD2. CDR1 is SEHNR and CDR2 is FQNEAQ in the germline V gene (reference sequence). This CDR3 spans 17 amino acids. The trim removed 5 bases at V and 0 bases at J, leaving 7 bases unmatched. Written as DNA, the CDR3 is TGTGCCAGCAGCCTCGTATGGACTAGCGGCTCCTACAATGAGCAGTTCTTC. This gives the protein CASSLVWTSGSYNEQFF.

The chain has TRBV5-6 and TRBJ2-2, with 7 bases that match TRBD2. Germline V gene lookup returns CDR1 SGHDT and CDR2 YYEEEE. The trim removed 2 bases at V and 4 bases at J, leaving 2 bases unmatched. The CDR3 consists of 14 residues. The CDR3 nucleotides are TGTGCCAGCAGCTTACCGGGGGGCACCGGGGAGCTGTTTTTT. Its translation is CASSLPGGTGELFF.

This chain joins TRBV10-2 and TRBJ2-3; D might be TRBD2 (6 bases). V was trimmed by 6 bases and J by 3 bases, leaving 13 bases between them. Germline-derived CDR1 and CDR2 are WSHSY and SAAADI. The CDR3 loop spans 14 amino acids. The CDR3 spells CASRGRGGTDTQYF. CDR3 nucleotides: TGCGCCAGCAGAGGGCGGGGCGGGACAGATACGCAGTATTTT.

The genes are TRBV5-6 and TRBJ1-3; maybe TRBD1 (6 bases). V was pared by 0 bases and J by 0 bases, with 13 bases between. The CDR3 spans 17 residues. The germline V gene encodes CDR1 SGHDT and CDR2 YYEEEE. The CDR3 DNA is TGTGCCAGCAGCTTGGGCCCAGGGGCCTACTCTGGAAACACCATATATTTT. This sequence encodes CASSLGPGAYSGNTIYF.

This sequence joins TRBV5-1 and TRBJ2-5; D might be TRBD2 (6 bases). Trimming removed 0 bases from V and 4 bases from J, with 13 bases in between. CDR1 SGHRS and CDR2 YFSETQ come from the germline V gene. The CDR3 extends over 15 amino acids. The chain's CDR3 is CASSLAGSSGETQYF. CDR3 nucleotides: TGCGCCAGCAGCTTGGCCGGGAGTTCAGGAGAGACCCAGTACTTC.

J is TRBJ1-3 and V is TRBV5-6; D remains unclear. The CDR3 length is 16 residues. CDR1 SGHDT and CDR2 YYEEEE come from the germline V gene. Deletions cut 4 bases from V and 6 bases from J, with 20 bases between. The CDR3 nucleotides are TGTGCCAGCAGCCCAACCCGTTCGGGAAGCCTAAACACCATATATTTT. Its protein is CASSPTRSGSLNTIYF. Looking up the rest from reference TRBV5-6 and TRBJ1-3 gives the full variable domain: DAGVTQSPTHLIKTRGQQVTLRCSPKSGHDTVSWYQQALGQGPQFIFQYYEEEERQRGNFPDRFSGHQFPNYSSELNVNALLLGDSALYLCASSPTRSGSLNTIYFGEGSWLTVV.

This clone was counted once. V usage is TRBV19 and J usage is TRBJ2-5; TRBD2 matches at 7 bases. The CDR3 consists of 15 residues. V shed 0 bases, J shed 1 base, and the junction held 2 bases outside the gene matches. Germline CDR1 reads LNHDA; CDR2 reads SQIVND (reference sequence). Here the CDR3 reads CASSIDRGGQETQYF. The CDR3 nucleotides are TGTGCCAGTAGTATAGATCGCGGGGGCCAAGAGACCCAGTACTTC.

This chain uses TRBV25-1 with TRBJ1-1; 8 bases line up with TRBD1. J gave up 2 bases and V 4 bases, and 3 bases lay outside the gene matches. The germline gives CDR1 MGHDK, CDR2 SYGVNS. The CDR3 spans 14 residues. This chain's CDR3 is CASSGDRGNTEAFF. As DNA, the CDR3 is TGTGCCAGCAGTGGCGACAGGGGAAACACTGAAGCTTTCTTT.

A single count supports this clone. The chain joins TRBV7-9 to TRBJ1-4; D remains ambiguous. CDR3 length: 14 amino acids. Trimming cost V 7 bases and J 0 bases, with 9 bases left between them. CDR1 is SEHNR and CDR2 is FQNEAQ in the germline V gene (reference sequence). Written as DNA, the CDR3 is TGTGCCAGCATCCAGGATGCAACTAATGAAAAACTGTTTTTT. It translates to CASIQDATNEKLFF. Full variable domain (remainder filled in from reference TRBV7-9 and TRBJ1-4): DTGVSQNPRHKITKRGQNVTFRCDPISEHNRLYWYRQTLGQGPEFLTYFQNEAQLEKSRLLSDRFSAERPKGSFSTLEIQRTEQGDSAMYLCASIQDATNEKLFFGSGTQLSVL.

The chain recombines TRBV28 with TRBJ2-2; 9 bases are a match to TRBD1. V shed 10 bases, J shed 2 bases, and the junction held 5 bases outside the gene matches. The CDR3 has 14 amino acids. Germline values: CDR1 MDHEN, CDR2 SYDVKM. DNA for the CDR3: TGTGCCACCGGGGACAGGGTAAACACCGGGGAGCTGTTTTTT. Translated: CATGDRVNTGELFF. The entire variable domain, with the rest obtained from reference TRBV28 and TRBJ2-2, is as follows: DVKVTQSSRYLVKRTGEKVFLECVQDMDHENMFWYRQDPGLGLRLIYFSYDVKMKEKGDIPEGYSVSREKKERFSLILESASTNQTSMYLCATGDRVNTGELFFGEGSRLTVL.

The chain employs TRBV9 and TRBJ1-6, with unresolved D. The CDR3 totals 16 residues. The V end lost 0 bases, the J end lost 10 bases, and 17 bases lay between the germline ends. CDR1 is SGDLS, CDR2 YYNGEE, per germline. This CDR3 is CASSVGAWQALSPLHF. The CDR3 DNA follows: TGTGCCAGCAGCGTAGGTGCTTGGCAGGCTTTATCACCCCTCCACTTT.

J is TRBJ1-2 and V is TRBV7-2; 11 nucleotides align to TRBD1. CDR3 size: 15 residues. Trimming removed 1 base from V and 5 bases from J; junction bases left unmatched: 3. CDR1 is SGHTA and CDR2 is FQGNSA in the germline V gene. The CDR3 sequence: CASSLDGQGAYGYTF. The CDR3 nucleotides read TGTGCCAGCAGCTTAGATGGACAGGGGGCGTATGGCTACACCTTC.

This rearrangement joins TRBV11-2 to TRBJ2-7, with D possibly matching TRBD1 (6 bases). Germline values: CDR1 SGHAT, CDR2 FQNNGV. This CDR3 spans 16 amino acids. Trimming stripped 5 bases from V and 6 bases from J, with 23 bases between. The CDR3 region is CASSPKRQATGLEQYF. CDR3 in DNA: TGTGCCAGCAGCCCAAAACGACAGGCCACAGGACTCGAGCAGTACTTC.

DNA of the CDR3: TGTGCCAGCAGCTACGGGACAGGGAGGAACACTGAAGCTTTCTTT. Translated, it gives CASSYGTGRNTEAFF. The rearrangement uses TRBV5-4 and TRBJ1-1; 9 positions match TRBD1. V lost 3 bases and J lost 1; bases outside the gene matches: 4. The V gene's germline CDR1 is SGHNT and CDR2 YYREEE (reference sequence). The CDR3 is 15 amino acids.

As DNA, the CDR3 is TGTGCCAGCAGCTTGAGGCAGGGGGACACTGAAGCTTTCTTT. Its translation is CASSLRQGDTEAFF. J is TRBJ1-1 and V is TRBV5-4, with 7 bases that match TRBD1. Germline V lookup: CDR1 SGHNT, CDR2 YYREEE (reference sequence). The CDR3 is made up of 14 amino acids. Losses at the gene ends were 1 base for V and 3 bases for J; bases not matched to a gene: 3.